This T cell receptor beta chain was documented in a study of glioma-infiltrating T cells after dendritic cell vaccination. Study-wide context: Treatment, given 2003 to 2012, was autologous tumor lysate-pulsed dendritic cell vaccination. Autologous tumor lysate was loaded overnight onto monocyte-derived dendritic cells grown seven days with IL-4 and GM-CSF.

The primer mix had 60 V beta and 13 J beta primers. The table came from immunoSEQ multiplex PCR; TCRdb's copy has only in-frame clones and leaves some out. The sample contains 98,000 or so clones, more than 70% of which appear only once. The time point denotes: after dendritic cell vaccination, including at tumor progression/relapse. There are 13 residues in the CDR3. The germline CDR1 and CDR2 sequences are SQVTM and ANQGSEA. V was clipped by 4 bases and J by 5 bases; unmatched bases: 5. The input for sequencing was blood, taken after dendritic cell vaccination. The receptor's source is a human donor with glioblastoma. The rearrangement uses TRBV29-1 and TRBJ2-1; 7 bases match TRBD2. This CDR3 is CSVGASGHNEQFF. CDR3 DNA sequence: TGCAGCGTTGGCGCTAGCGGCCACAATGAGCAGTTCTTC.